The source of this T cell receptor beta chain is a study of blood T cell repertoires in COVID-19. Study-wide context: Sites in the United States, Italy and Spain provided acute and convalescent COVID-19 samples.

Per the germline V gene, CDR1 is MNHEY and CDR2 is SVGEGT. Trimming shortened V by 2 bases and J by 0 bases, and 20 bases separated the two germline ends. The CDR3 is 19 amino acids. In the original analysis: How many nucleated cells were present was estimated from reference gene primer amplification. TCRdb's table, derived via immunoSEQ multiplex PCR, lists solely in-frame clones and lacks some. Clone size and V and J calls were adopted from that table, with D and trimming inferred from the DNA. In the table there are under 250,000 clones, around nine tenths of which are singletons. Sequences were obtained from peripheral blood. This sequence joins TRBV6-2 or TRBV6-3 and TRBJ2-4; D perhaps matches TRBD2 (6 bases). The clonotype originates from a woman in her fifties or sixties with acute or convalescent COVID-19. Here the CDR3 DNA reads TGTGCCAGCAGTTACGAATACGGCGTTCAGGGACTAGCCAAAAACATTCAGTACTTC. Translated, it gives CASSYEYGVQGLAKNIQYF.